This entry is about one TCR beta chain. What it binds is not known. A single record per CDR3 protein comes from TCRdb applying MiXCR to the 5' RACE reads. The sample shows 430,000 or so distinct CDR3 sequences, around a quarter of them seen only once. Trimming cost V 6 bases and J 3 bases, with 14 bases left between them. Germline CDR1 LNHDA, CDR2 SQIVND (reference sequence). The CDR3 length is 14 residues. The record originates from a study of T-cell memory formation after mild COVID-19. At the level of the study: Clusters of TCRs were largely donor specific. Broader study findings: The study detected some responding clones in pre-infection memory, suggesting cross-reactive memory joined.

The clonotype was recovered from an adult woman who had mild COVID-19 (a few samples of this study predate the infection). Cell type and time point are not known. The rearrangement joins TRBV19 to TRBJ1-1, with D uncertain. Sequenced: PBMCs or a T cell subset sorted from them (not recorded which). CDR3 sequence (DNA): TGTGCCAGTAGGATCGGGCGGTTGGACACTGAAGCTTTCTTT. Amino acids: CASRIGRLDTEAFF.